Many counts were recorded for the clone carrying this TCR beta chain. Its antigen is currently unknown. The sample belongs to a study of regulatory T cells in long-lasting Graves disease. Regarding the study as a whole: Sharing of public clonotypes was greater in persistent patients (roughly 2,600) than in new patients (around 880). Persistent Graves' cases showed lower TCR diversity than newly diagnosed cases. It was in persistent disease that TRBV28, TRBJ1-2 and TRBJ2-5 were favored.

Time point in this sample: persistent/refractory GD, antithyroid drugs over 5 years with positive TRAb. PBMC-extracted RNA yielded the TCR library. Libraries of TCR beta came from iRepertoire HTBI primers plus Arm-PCR of CDR3 regions. Original handling: Identification across samples found some 60 TRBV and some 13 TRBJ segments. TCRdb re-called the multiplex PCR reads with MiXCR, one entry per CDR3 protein. These V and J calls originate from TCRdb's pipeline instead of the authors' own analysis. The table lists about 470,000 distinct CDR3 sequences, about a fifth of them singletons. The V and J ends lost 6 bases and 3 bases respectively, with 36 bases between them. The CDR3 has 21 residues. Germline V gives CDR1 ENHRY, CDR2 SYGVKD.

This specimen consisted of peripheral blood mononuclear cells (PBMCs), obtained when the disease was refractory, from a patient treated with antithyroid drugs. The TCR originated in a female donor with Graves disease. The V gene is TRBV10-3, the J gene TRBJ2-7, with D tentatively TRBD1 (6 bases). The chain's CDR3 is CAISDFGVNRATKGMRYEQYF. The CDR3 DNA is TGTGCCATCAGCGATTTTGGGGTGAACAGGGCTACCAAGGGAATGCGCTACGAGCAGTACTTC.